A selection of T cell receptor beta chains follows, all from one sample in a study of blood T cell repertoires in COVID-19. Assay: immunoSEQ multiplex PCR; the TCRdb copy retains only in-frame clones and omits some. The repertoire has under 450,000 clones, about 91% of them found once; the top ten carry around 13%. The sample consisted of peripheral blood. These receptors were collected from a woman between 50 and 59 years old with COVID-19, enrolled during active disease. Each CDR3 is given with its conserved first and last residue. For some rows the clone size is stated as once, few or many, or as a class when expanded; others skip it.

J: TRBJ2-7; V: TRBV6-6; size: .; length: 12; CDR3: CASSTVSYEQYF
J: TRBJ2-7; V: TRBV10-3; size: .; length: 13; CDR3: CAITTGQGYEQYF
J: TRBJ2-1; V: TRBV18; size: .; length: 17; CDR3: CASSGDNRENSYNEQFF
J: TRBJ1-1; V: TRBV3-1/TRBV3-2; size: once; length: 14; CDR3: CASSQTTGGRGAFF
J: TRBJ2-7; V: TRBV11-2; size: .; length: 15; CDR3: CASSLGGTGGYEQYF
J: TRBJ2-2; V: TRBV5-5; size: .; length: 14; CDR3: CASSFSANTGELFF
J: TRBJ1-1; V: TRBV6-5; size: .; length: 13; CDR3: CASSYSGGTEAFF
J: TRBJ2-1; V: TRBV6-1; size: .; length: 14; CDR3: CASSEPARYNEQFF
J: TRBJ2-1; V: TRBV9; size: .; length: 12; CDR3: CASSGDRNEQFF
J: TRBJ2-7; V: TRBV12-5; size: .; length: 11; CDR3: CASGLYDEQYF